The sequence of this TCR beta chain was determined in a study of cytomegalovirus exposure and HLA in healthy donors. PCR primers comprised 60 Vbeta and 13 Jbeta primers. The protocol was immunoSEQ multiplex PCR, while the TCRdb copy is restricted to in-frame clones and leaves out a portion. Of around 200,000 clones listed, about 83% are singletons. Input material: PBMCs. This clonotype originated in a middle-aged man in good health and CMV-seronegative.

The CDR3 coding sequence is TGTGCCAGCAGTTCTACCTTGACAGGGACACAGTACTTC. It yields the protein CASSSTLTGTQYF. The rearrangement uses TRBV27 and TRBJ2-7, with TRBD1 matching 7 bases. Unmatched junction bases numbered 10, after V lost 4 bases and J lost 10 bases. Germline CDR1 reads MNHEY; CDR2 reads SMNVEV (reference sequence). This CDR3 spans 13 amino acids.